The clone carrying this TCR beta chain was counted ten times or more. Its specificity is not known. The record originates from a study of CD8 T cells in ankylosing spondylitis. Overall study findings and caveats: One TCR beta motif, made up of under ten highly homologous variants, appeared characteristic of ankylosing spondylitis blood.

In TCRdb, the 5' RACE reads were re-called with MiXCR into one record per CDR3 protein. The data show some 330,000 distinct CDR3 sequences, approximately 8.2% seen once. The TCR was taken from a male donor with ankylosing spondylitis. Input material: blood, either unsorted or a sorted T cell fraction (not recorded which).

DNA of the CDR3: TGCAGCGTGGAGGGCCAGGGGAGATCCTACGAGCAGTACTTC. It translates to CSVEGQGRSYEQYF. This chain uses TRBV29-1 with TRBJ2-7; either TRBD1 or TRBD2 may fit D (6 bases each). The ends were cut back, 6 bases at V and 1 base at J, with 16 bases in the middle. This CDR3 region has 14 residues. The germline V gene encodes CDR1 SQVTM and CDR2 ANQGSEA.